This TCR beta chain was identified during a study of cytomegalovirus exposure and HLA in healthy donors. Study details: The same platform was used for the roughly 130 validation repertoires and the 500 to 700 first-cohort repertoires, a later analysis reported.

The CDR3 extends over 17 amino acids. CDR1 and CDR2 (germline): SEHNR, FQNEAQ (reference sequence). V lost 0 bases to trimming and J lost 4 bases, with 18 bases between them. Overall study findings and caveats: A list of more than 150 TCR beta chains associated with cytomegalovirus was given. A classifier reportedly called cytomegalovirus status with high sensitivity and specificity.

The donors belonged to the roughly 110-subject validation cohort, separate from the approximately 670-subject first cohort. As for this clone: What it binds is not known.

The method was immunoSEQ multiplex PCR; TCRdb's version includes in-frame clones alone and lacks a portion of them. Of 60,000 to 70,000 clones listed, around 89% are singletons. The sample was PBMCs. The source of this sequence is a woman under 30 in good health and CMV-seronegative. The V call is TRBV7-9, the J call TRBJ1-2; TRBD1 is a possible D gene (5 bases). The CDR3 protein is CASSLAIGTGPIYGYTF. The CDR3 nucleotides are TGTGCCAGCAGCTTAGCCATCGGCACAGGACCAATCTATGGCTACACCTTC.